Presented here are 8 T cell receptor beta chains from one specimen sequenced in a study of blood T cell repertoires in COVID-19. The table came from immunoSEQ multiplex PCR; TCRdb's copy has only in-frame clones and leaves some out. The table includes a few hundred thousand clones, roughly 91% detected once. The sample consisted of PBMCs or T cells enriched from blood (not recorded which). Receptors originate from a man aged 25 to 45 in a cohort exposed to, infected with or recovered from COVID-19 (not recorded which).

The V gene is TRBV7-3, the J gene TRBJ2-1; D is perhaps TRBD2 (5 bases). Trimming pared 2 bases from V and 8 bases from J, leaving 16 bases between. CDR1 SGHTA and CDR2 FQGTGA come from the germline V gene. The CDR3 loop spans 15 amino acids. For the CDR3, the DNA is TGTGCCAGCAGCTTAGGAGGTCCCATCCCTCATGAGCAGTTCTTC. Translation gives CASSLGGPIPHEQFF.

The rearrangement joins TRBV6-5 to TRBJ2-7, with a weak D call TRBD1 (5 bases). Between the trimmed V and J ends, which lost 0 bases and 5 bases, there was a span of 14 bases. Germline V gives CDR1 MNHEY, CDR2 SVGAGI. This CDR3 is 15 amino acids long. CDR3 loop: CASSYSTARAHEQYF. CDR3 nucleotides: TGTGCCAGCAGTTACTCGACAGCCAGAGCGCACGAGCAGTACTTC.

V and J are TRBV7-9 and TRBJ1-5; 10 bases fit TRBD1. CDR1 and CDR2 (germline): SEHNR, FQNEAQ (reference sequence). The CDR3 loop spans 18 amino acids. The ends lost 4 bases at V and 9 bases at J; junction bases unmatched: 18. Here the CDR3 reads CASSSYSGQGPGFRPQHF. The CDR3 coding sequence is TGTGCCAGCAGCTCCTACTCGGGACAGGGGCCGGGATTTAGGCCCCAGCATTTT.

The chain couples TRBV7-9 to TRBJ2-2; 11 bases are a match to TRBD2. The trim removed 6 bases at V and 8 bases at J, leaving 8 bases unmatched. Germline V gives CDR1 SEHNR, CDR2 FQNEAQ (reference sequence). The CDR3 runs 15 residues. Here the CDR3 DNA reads TGTGCCAGCAGTTTTAGCGGGAGGGGTTTGGGGGAGCTGTTTTTT. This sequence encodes CASSFSGRGLGELFF.

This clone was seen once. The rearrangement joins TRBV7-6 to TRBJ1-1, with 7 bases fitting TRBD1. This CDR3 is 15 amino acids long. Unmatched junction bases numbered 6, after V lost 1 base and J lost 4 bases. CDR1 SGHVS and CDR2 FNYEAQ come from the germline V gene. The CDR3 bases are TGTGCCAGCAGCTTAGGTGGGCAGGGGGGCACTGAAGCTTTCTTT. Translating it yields CASSLGGQGGTEAFF.

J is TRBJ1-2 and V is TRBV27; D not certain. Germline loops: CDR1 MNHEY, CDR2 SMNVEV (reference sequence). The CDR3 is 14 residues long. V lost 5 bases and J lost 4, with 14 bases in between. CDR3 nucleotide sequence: TGTGCCAGCAGTCCGGGGTCCCGAGGCTATGGCTACACCTTC. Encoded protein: CASSPGSRGYGYTF.

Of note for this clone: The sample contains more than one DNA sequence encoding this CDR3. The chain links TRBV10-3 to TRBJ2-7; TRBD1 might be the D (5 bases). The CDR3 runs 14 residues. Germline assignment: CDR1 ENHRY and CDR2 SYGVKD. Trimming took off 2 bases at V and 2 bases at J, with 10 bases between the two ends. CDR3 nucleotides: TGTGCCATCAGTGAGACAGGAGCCCCCTACGAGCAGTACTTC. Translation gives CAISETGAPYEQYF.

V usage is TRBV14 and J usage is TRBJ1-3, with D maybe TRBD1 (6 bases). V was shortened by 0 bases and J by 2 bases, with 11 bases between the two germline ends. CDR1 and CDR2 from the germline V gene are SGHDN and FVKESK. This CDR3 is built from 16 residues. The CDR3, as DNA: TGTGCCAGCAGCCAAGATATGCCAGGGGCTGGAAACACCATATATTTT. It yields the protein CASSQDMPGAGNTIYF.